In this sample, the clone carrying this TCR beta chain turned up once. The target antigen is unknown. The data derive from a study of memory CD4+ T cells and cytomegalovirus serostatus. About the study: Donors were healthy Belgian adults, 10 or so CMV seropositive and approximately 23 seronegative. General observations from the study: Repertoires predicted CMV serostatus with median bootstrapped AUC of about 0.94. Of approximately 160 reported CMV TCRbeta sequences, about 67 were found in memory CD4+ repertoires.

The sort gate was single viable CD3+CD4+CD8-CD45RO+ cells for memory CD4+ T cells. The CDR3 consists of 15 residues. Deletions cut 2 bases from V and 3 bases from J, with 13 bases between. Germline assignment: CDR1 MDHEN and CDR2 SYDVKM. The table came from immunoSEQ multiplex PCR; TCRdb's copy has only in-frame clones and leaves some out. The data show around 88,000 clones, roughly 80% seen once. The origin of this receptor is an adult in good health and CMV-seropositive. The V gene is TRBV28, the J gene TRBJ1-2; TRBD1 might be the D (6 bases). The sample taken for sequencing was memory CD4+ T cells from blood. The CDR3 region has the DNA TGTGCCAGCAGTTTAGGGGGCGCTTACCACTATGGCTACACCTTC. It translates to CASSLGGAYHYGYTF.